The T cell receptor (beta chain) described here comes from a study of patients and donors after allogeneic stem cell transplantation. The table lists this clonotype with a few counts. Germline V CDR1 and CDR2: MNHEY, SMNVEV (reference sequence). This CDR3 comprises 14 residues. V was shortened by 2 bases and J by 5 bases, with 12 bases between the two germline ends. TCRdb reanalysed the RT-PCR reads using MiXCR and keeps one entry per CDR3 protein. This table has 110,000 or so distinct CDR3 sequences, around 35% appearing once. Sequenced input: blood, either unsorted or a sorted T cell fraction (not recorded which). V gene TRBV27 combines with J gene TRBJ1-1, with D perhaps TRBD1 (6 bases). This TCR came from a human donor who was either an allogeneic HSCT recipient or a stem cell or donor lymphocyte infusion donor (not recorded which). It is not recorded whose cells these are; they may come from a transplant donor. The CDR3 nucleotides read TGTGCCAGCAGTTTAGACAGGCGTAGAACTGAAGCTTTCTTT. This translates into CASSLDRRRTEAFF.